The 4 T cell receptor beta chains reported below all come from one sample, sequenced in a study of graft-versus-host responses after intestinal transplantation. Sequencing used immunoSEQ multiplex PCR; TCRdb keeps in-frame clones, though not all of them. The repertoire holds about 94,000 clones, with 75% to 95% as singletons. These receptors lack a known antigen. Sequencing was performed on unstimulated CD8+ T cells sorted from spleen or lymph node cells, taken before intestinal transplant. Source of these receptors: a human donor who received an intestinal transplant.

This chain connects TRBV16 to TRBJ1-2; possible D gene TRBD1, 5 bases. The germline CDR1 and CDR2 sequences are KGHSY and FQNENV. The CDR3 is 16 residues long. With 1 base removed from V and 3 bases from J, the gap between germline ends came to 15 bases. CDR3 DNA: TGTGCCAGCAGCCAATTTCGTTTCGGGGGAGACTATGGCTACACCTTC. It codes for CASSQFRFGGDYGYTF.

The chain joins TRBV11-3 to TRBJ1-2; no firm D call. This CDR3 has 9 amino acids. The V gene's germline CDR1 is SGHNT and CDR2 YENEEA. V gave up 3 bases and J gave up 11 bases, with 4 bases separating them. CDR3 nucleotides: TGTGCCAGCAGCTTCACATACACCTTC. Its protein is CASSFTYTF.

The chain links TRBV7-6 to TRBJ2-5; no clear D. CDR1 is SGHVS and CDR2 is FNYEAQ in the germline V gene. This CDR3 comprises 18 residues. The germline V and J ends were trimmed by 1 base and 0 bases, with 18 bases remaining between them. The CDR3 loop is CASSLVSSRVRHQETQYF. Written as DNA, the CDR3 is TGTGCCAGCAGCTTAGTTTCAAGTCGGGTCCGGCACCAAGAGACCCAGTACTTC.

The chain links TRBV28 to TRBJ1-3; D call uncertain. The CDR3 contains 16 residues. Germline loops: CDR1 MDHEN, CDR2 SYDVKM. V lost 4 bases and J 2 bases, leaving 15 bases between the germline ends. CDR3 sequence: CASSSPSGLPGNTIYF. The CDR3, as DNA: TGTGCCAGCAGTTCCCCGTCAGGTTTGCCTGGAAACACCATATATTTT.